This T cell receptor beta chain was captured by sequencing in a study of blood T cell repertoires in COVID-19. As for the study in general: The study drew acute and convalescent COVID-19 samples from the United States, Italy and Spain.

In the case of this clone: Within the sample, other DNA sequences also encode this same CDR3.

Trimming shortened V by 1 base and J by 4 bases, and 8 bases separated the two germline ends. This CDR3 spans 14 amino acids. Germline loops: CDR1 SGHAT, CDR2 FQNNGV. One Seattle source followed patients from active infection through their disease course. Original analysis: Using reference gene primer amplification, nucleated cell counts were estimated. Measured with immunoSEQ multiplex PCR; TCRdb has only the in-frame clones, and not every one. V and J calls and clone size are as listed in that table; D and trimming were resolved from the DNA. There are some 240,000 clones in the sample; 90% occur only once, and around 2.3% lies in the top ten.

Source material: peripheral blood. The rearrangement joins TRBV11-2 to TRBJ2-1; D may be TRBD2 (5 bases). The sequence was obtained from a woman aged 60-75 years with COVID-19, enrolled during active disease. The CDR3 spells CASSLAGRYNEQFF. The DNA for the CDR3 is TGTGCCAGCAGCTTAGCGGGGAGATACAATGAGCAGTTCTTC.